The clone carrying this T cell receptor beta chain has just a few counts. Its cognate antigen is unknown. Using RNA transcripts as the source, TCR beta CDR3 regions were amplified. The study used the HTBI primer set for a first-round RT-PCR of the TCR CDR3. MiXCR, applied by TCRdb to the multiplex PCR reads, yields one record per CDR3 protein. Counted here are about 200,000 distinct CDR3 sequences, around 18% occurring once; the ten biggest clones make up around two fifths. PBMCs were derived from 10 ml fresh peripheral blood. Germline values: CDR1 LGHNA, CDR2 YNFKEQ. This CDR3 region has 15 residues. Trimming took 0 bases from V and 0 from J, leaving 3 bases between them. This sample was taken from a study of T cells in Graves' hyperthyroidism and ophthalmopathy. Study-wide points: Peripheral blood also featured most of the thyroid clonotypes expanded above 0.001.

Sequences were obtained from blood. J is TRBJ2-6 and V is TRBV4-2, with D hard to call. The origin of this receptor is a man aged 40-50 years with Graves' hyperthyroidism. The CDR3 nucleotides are TGTGCCAGCAGCCAAGACCTCTCTGGGGCCAACGTCCTGACTTTC. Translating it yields CASSQDLSGANVLTF.